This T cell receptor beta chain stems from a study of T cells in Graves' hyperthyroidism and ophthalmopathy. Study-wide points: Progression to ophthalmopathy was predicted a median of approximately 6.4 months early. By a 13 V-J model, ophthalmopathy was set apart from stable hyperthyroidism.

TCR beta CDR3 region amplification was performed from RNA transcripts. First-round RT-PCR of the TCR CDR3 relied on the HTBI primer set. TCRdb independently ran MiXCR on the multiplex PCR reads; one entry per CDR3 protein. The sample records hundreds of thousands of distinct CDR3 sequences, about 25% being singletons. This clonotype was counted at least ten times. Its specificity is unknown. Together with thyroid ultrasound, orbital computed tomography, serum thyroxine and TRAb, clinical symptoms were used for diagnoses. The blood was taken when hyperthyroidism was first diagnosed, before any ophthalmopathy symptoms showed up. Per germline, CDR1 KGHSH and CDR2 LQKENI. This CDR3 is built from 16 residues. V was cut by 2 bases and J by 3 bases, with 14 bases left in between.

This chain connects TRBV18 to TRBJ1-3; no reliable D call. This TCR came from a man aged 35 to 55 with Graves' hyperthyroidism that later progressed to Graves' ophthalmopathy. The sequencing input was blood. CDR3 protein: CASSPVPEINGNTIYF. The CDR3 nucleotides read TGTGCCAGCTCACCAGTACCGGAAATTAATGGAAACACCATATATTTT.